The rows below give T cell receptor beta chains drawn from one sample of a study of metastatic and nonmetastatic thyroid tumors. TCRdb re-called clones via MiXCR from the PCR reads. The sample lists 13,000 to 15,000 clones, about 29% occurring once. Sample: blood. These receptor sequences come from a female donor with papillary thyroid cancer or a benign thyroid nodule (not recorded which). Some clones in this sample may be carry-over from other donors' samples. Each CDR3 is given with its conserved first and last residue. Fields, in order: D gene, V gene, clone size, J gene, CDR3 DNA, CDR3 protein. A D gene is named only where the DNA matches it firmly. Clone size is shown for a subset of rows, as once, few, many or a class of expanded clone.

>.|TRBV5-1|once|TRBJ2-7
TGCGCCAGCAGCTTGGGCGGAAAACCCTACGAGCAGTACTTC
CASSLGGKPYEQYF
>.|TRBV28|medium-sized|TRBJ1-5
TGTGCCAGCATCTTTAGGACAGCGAATCAGCCCCAGCATTTT
CASIFRTANQPQHF
>.|TRBV7-2|.|TRBJ1-3
TGTGCCAGCACCCCAATCCTCGGAAACACCATATATTTT
CASTPILGNTIYF
>.|TRBV6-1|once|TRBJ2-1
TGTGCCAGCAGGCCAGCTAGCTCGGCCTACAATGAGCAGTTCTTC
CASRPASSAYNEQFF
>.|TRBV28|.|TRBJ2-7
TGTGCCAGCAGTTCCAGGGGGGGACGGTGGATGTCCTACGAGCAGTACTTC
CASSSRGGRWMSYEQYF
>TRBD2|TRBV6-5|medium-sized|TRBJ2-1
TGTGCCAGCAGTTCCCAACTAGCGGGAGGGACAAATGAGCAGTTCTTC
CASSSQLAGGTNEQFF
>TRBD2|TRBV5-1|.|TRBJ2-3
TGCGCCAGCAGCTTGACAGCGGGGGGGCCCTCCACAGATACGCAGTATTTT
CASSLTAGGPSTDTQYF
>.|TRBV15|many|TRBJ2-5
TGTGCCACCAGCTCGGAGGGACGGACAGAAGAGACCCAGTACTTC
CATSSEGRTEETQYF
>.|TRBV20-1|.|TRBJ2-2
TGCAGTGCTAGGGAAGGGGGAGGGGCCGGGGAGCTGTTTTTT
CSAREGGGAGELFF
>.|TRBV6-4|.|TRBJ2-6
TGTGCCCCCGTTAGTCGGGGCCCTGGGGCCAACGTCCTGACTTTC
CAPVSRGPGANVLTF
>TRBD1|TRBV24-1|medium-sized|TRBJ2-2
TGTGCCACCAGTGGTCCGGGACAGGGGGAATCCGGGGAGCTGTTTTTT
CATSGPGQGESGELFF
>.|TRBV7-2|medium-sized|TRBJ1-1
TGTGCCAGCAGCTCCGGGGGGGGGTTACGGGCTTTCTTT
CASSSGGGLRAFF
>TRBD2|TRBV20-1|.|TRBJ2-7
TGCAGTGCTAGAGATCGGGAGCGGGAGGCGAGTGAGCAGTACTTC
CSARDREREASEQYF
>.|TRBV4-1|many|TRBJ2-2
TGCGCCAGCATCGCTTTTTCCACCGGGGAGCTGTTTTTT
CASIAFSTGELFF
>.|TRBV5-4|many|TRBJ2-5
TGTGCCAGCAGCGTCGGGCGGTACCAAGAGACCCAGTACTTC
CASSVGRYQETQYF
>.|TRBV7-2|medium-sized|TRBJ1-2
TGTGCCAGCAGCGCCCAAACAGGGAACTATGGCTACACCTTC
CASSAQTGNYGYTF